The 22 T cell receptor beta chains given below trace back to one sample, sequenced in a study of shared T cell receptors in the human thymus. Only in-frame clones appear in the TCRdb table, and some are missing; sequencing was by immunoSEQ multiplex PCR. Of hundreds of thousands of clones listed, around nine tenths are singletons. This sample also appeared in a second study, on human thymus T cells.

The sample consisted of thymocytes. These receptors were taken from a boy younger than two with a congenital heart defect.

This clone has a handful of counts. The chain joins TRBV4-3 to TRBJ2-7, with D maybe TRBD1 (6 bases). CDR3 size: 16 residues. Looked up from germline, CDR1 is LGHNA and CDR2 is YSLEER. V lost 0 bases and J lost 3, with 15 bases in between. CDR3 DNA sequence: TGCGCCAGCAGCCAAGAGGGGAAACAGGGCCTCTACGAGCAGTACTTC. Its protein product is CASSQEGKQGLYEQYF.

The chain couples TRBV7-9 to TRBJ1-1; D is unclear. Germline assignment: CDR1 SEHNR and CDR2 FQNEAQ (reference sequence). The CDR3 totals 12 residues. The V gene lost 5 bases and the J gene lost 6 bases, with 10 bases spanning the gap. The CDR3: CASSPAGSEAFF. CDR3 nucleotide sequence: TGTGCCAGCAGCCCCGCGGGGTCTGAAGCTTTCTTT.

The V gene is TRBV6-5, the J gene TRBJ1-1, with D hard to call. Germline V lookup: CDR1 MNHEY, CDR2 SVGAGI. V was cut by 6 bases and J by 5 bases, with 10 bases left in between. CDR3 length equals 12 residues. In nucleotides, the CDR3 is TGTGCCAGCAGAAAACTCGAGACTGAAGCTTTCTTT. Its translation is CASRKLETEAFF.

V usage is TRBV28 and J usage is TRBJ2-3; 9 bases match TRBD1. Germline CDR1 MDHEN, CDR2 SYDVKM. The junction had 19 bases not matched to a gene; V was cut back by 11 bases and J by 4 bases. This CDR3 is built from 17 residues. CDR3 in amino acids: CAAEPLWGDRAPDTQYF. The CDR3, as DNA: TGTGCCGCCGAACCCCTGTGGGGGGACAGGGCCCCAGATACGCAGTATTTT.

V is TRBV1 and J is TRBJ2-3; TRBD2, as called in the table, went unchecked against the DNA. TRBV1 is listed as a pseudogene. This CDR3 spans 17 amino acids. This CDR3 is CTSSQEIRRESTDTQYF. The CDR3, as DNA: TGCACCAGCAGCCAAGAGATCAGGCGGGAGTCCACAGATACGCAGTATTTT.

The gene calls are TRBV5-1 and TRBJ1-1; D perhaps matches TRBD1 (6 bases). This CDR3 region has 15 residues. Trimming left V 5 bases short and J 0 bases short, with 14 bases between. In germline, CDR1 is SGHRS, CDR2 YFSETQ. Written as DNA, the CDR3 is TGCGCCAGCAGGAAAGGACAGAACATGAACACTGAAGCTTTCTTT. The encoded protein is CASRKGQNMNTEAFF.

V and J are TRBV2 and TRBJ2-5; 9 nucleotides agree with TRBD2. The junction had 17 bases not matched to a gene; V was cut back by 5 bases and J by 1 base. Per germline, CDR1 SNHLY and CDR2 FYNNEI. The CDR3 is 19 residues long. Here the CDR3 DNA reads TGTGCCAGCAGTCGCCTAGGGGCGGGAGGGGGAAGATCCCAAGAGACCCAGTACTTC. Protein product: CASSRLGAGGGRSQETQYF.

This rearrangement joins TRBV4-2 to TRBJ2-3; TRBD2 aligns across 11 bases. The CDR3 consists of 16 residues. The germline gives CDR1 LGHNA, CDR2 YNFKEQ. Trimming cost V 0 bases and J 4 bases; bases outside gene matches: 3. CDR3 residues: CASSQEVAGGSDTQYF. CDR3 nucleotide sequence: TGTGCCAGCAGCCAAGAGGTAGCGGGAGGGTCAGATACGCAGTATTTT.

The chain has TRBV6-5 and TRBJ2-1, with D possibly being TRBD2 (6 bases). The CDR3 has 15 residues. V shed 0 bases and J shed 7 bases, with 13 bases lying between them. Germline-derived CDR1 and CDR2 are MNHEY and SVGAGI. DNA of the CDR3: TGTGCCAGCAGTTACTCCCGGACTACGCATAATGAGCAGTTCTTC. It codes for CASSYSRTTHNEQFF.

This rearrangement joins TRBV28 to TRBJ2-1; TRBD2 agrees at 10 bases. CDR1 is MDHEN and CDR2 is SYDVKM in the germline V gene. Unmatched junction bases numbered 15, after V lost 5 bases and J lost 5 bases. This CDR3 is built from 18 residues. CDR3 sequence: CASSPQREGGNTHNEQFF. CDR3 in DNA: TGTGCCAGCAGTCCCCAGCGGGAGGGGGGGAACACACACAATGAGCAGTTCTTC.

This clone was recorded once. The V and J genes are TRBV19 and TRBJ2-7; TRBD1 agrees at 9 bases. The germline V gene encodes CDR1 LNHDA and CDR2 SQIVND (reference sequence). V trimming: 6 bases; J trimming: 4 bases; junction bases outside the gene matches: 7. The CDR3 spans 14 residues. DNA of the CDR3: TGTGCCAGTAGCACACCGGGACAGGGTTACGAGCAGTACTTC. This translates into CASSTPGQGYEQYF.

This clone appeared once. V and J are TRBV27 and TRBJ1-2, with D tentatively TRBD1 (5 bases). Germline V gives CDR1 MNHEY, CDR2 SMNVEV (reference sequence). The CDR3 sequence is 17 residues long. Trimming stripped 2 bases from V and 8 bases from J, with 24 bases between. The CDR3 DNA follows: TGTGCCAGCAGTTTACCCGGGTCAGGGATTACTGGGGTAGGCTACACCTTC. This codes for CASSLPGSGITGVGYTF.

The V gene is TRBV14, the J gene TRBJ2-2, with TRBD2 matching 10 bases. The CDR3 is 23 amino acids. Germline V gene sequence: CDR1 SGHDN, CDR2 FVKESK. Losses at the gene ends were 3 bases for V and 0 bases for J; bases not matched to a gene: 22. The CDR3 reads CASSHSTHPDSSGRAANTGELFF. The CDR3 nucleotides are TGTGCCAGCAGCCACTCAACCCATCCCGATTCTAGCGGGAGAGCCGCGAACACCGGGGAGCTGTTTTTT.

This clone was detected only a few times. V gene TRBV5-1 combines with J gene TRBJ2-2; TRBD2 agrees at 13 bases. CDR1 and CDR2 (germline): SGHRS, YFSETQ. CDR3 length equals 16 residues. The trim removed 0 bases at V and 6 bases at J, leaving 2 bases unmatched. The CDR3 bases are TGCGCCAGCAGCTTGGGACTAGCGGGGGGCGCCGGGGAGCTGTTTTTT. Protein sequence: CASSLGLAGGAGELFF.

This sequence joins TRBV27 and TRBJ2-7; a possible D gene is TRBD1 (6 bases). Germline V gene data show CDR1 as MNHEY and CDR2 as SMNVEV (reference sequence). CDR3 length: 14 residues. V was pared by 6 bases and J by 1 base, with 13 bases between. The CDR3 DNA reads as TGTGCCAGCAGCGTTCTGGGACATTCCTACGAGCAGTACTTC. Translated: CASSVLGHSYEQYF.

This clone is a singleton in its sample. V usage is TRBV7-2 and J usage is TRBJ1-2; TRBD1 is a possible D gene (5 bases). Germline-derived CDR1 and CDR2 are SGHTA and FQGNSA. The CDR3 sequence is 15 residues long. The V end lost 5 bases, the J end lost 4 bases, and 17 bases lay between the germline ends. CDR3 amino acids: CASSPRGMGRYGYTF. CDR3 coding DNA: TGTGCCAGCAGCCCCCGGGGGATGGGCCGCTATGGCTACACCTTC.

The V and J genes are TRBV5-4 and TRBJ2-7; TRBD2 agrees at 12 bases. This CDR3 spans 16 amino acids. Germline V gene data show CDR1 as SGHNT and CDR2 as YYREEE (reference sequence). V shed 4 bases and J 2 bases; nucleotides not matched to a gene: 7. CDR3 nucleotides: TGTGCCAGCAGCACCCGCGGACTAGCGGGGCCCTACGAGCAGTACTTC. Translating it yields CASSTRGLAGPYEQYF.

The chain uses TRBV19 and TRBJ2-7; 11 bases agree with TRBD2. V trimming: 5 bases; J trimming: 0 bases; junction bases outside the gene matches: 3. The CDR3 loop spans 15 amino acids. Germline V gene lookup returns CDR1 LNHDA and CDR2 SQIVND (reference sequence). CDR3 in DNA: TGTGCCAGTAGTTCGGGACTAGCGGCCTCCTACGAGCAGTACTTC. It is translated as CASSSGLAASYEQYF.

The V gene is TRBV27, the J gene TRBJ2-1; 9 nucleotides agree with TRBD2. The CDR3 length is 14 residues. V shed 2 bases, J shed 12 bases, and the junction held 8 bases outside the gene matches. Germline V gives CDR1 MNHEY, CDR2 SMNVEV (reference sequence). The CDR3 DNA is TGTGCCAGCAGTTTAGGGGGACTAGCCTCCCCGCAGTTCTTC. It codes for CASSLGGLASPQFF.

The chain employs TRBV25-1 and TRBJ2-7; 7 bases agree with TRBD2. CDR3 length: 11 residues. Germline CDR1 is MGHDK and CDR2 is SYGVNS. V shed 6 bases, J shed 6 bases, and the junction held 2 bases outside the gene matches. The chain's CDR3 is CASSGGSEQYF. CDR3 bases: TGTGCCAGCAGCGGGGGGAGCGAGCAGTACTTC.

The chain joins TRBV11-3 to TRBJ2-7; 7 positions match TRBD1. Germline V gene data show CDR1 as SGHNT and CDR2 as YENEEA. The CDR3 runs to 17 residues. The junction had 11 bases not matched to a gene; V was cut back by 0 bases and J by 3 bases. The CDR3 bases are TGTGCCAGCAGCTTAGATCCAGGACAGGTAAAATACTACGAGCAGTACTTC. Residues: CASSLDPGQVKYYEQYF.

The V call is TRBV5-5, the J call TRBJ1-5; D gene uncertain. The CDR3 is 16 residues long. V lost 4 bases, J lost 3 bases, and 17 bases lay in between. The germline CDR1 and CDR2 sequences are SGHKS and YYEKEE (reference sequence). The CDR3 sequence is CASSPEAGQANQPQHF. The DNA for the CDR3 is TGTGCCAGCAGCCCGGAGGCAGGCCAGGCCAATCAGCCCCAGCATTTT.